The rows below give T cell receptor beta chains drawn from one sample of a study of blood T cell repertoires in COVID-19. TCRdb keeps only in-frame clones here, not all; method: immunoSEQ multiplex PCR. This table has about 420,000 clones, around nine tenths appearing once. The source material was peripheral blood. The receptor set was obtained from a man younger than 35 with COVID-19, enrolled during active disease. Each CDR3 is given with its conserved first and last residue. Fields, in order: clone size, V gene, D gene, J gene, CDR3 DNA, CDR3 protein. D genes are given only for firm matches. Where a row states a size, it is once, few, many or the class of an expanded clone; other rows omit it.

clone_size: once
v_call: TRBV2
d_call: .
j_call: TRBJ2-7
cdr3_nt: TGTGCCAGCAGGAGGGACACCTCCTACGAGCAGTACTTC
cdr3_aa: CASRRDTSYEQYF

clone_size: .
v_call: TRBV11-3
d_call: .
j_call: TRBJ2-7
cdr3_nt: TGTGCCAGCAGCTTAGGTGCGGCGCCGCGAGACGAGCAGTACTTC
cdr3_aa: CASSLGAAPRDEQYF

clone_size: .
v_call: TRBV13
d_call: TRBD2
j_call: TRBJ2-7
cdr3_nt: TGTGCCAGCAGCTCAGCCCCCGGGACTAGCAGGGGGGAGCAGTACTTC
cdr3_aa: CASSSAPGTSRGEQYF

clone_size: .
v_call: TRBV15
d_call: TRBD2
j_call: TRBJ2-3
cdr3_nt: TGTGCCACCAGCACAGGGACTAGCGGGTTGCAGGCAGATACGCAGTATTTT
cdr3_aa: CATSTGTSGLQADTQYF

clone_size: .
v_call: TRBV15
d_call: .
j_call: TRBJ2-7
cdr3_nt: TGTGCCACCAGCACCACGGGGGACTACGAGCAGTACTTC
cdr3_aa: CATSTTGDYEQYF

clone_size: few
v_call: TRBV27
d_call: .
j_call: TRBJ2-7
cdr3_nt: TGTGCCAGCAGTTTACTCCCAGGGGCCTACGAGCAGTACTTC
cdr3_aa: CASSLLPGAYEQYF

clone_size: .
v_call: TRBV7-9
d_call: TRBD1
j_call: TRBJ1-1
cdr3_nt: TGTGCCAGCAGCTTAAACGGACAGGCAATAGCTTTCTTT
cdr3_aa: CASSLNGQAIAFF

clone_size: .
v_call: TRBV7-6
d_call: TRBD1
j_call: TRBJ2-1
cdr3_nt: TGTGCCAGCAGCTTAGTTAGGGACAGGTCGAACAGGCTGTTCTTC
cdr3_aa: CASSLVRDRSNRLFF

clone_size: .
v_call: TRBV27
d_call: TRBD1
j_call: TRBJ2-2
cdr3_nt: TGTGCCAGCAGCCCTAGGACAGGGACCACCGGGGAGCTGTTTTTT
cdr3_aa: CASSPRTGTTGELFF

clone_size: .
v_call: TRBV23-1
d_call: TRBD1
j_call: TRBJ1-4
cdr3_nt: TGCGCCAGCAGTATTCCGGGACAGGGTAATGAAAAACTGTTTTTT
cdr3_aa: CASSIPGQGNEKLFF

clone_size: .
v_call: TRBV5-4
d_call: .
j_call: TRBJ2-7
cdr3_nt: TGTGCCAGCAGCGCGGAGGCAGGTTCGTACGAGCAGTACTTC
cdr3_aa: CASSAEAGSYEQYF

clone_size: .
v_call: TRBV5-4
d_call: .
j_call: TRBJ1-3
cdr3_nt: TGTGCCAGCAGCTTGAACAGCCTCTCTGGAAACACCATATATTTT
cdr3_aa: CASSLNSLSGNTIYF

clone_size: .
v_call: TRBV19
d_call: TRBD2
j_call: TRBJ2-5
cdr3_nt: TGTGCCAACCCTAGTGGAAGCGGGGGGACCCAGGAGACCCAGTACTTC
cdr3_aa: CANPSGSGGTQETQYF

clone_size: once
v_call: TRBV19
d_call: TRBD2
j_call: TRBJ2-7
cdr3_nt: TGTGCCAGTAGTATGGCTAGCGGGGGCCTCCCGACCTACGAGCAGTACTTC
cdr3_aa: CASSMASGGLPTYEQYF

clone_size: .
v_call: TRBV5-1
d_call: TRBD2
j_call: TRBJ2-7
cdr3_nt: TGCGCCAGCAGTCAGGTAGCGGGAGGTTCCTACGAGCAGTACTTC
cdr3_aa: CASSQVAGGSYEQYF

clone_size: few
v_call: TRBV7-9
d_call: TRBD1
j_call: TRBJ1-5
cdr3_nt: TGTGCCAGCAGCCCAGGGACAGGTAATGTCCAGCCCCAGCATTTT
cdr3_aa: CASSPGTGNVQPQHF

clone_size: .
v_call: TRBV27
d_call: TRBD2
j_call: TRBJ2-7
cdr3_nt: TGTGCCAGCAGTCCGGCGGGAGGGCACTCCTACGAGCAGTACTTC
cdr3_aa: CASSPAGGHSYEQYF

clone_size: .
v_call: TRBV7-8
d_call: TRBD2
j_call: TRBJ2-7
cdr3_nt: TGTGCCAGCAGCTTACGAGCGGGGGTATACGAGCAGTACTTC
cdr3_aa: CASSLRAGVYEQYF

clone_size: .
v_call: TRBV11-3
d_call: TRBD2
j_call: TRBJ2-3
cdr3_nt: TGTCCCCCCCCCGGGTGCGGGGGTCTTTACACAGATACGCAGTATTTT
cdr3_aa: CPPPGCGGLYTDTQYF

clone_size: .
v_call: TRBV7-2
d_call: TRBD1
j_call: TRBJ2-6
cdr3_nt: TGTGCCAGCAGCCCCCGCTCGGGGACAGGGAACTCTGGGGCCAACGTCCTGACTTTC
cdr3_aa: CASSPRSGTGNSGANVLTF

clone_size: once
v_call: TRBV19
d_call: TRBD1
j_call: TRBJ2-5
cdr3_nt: TGTGCCAGTAGTAGGGGACCCGGGACAGGGGGCCAAGAGACCCAGTACTTC
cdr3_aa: CASSRGPGTGGQETQYF

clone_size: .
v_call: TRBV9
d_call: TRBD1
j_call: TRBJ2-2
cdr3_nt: TGTGCCAGCAGCTCAGGGGGCACCGGGGAGCTGTTTTTT
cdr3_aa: CASSSGGTGELFF

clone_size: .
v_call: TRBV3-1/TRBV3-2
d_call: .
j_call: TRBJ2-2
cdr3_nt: TGTGCCAGCAGCTCCGGACATGCGGCCGGGGAGCTGTTTTTT
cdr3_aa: CASSSGHAAGELFF

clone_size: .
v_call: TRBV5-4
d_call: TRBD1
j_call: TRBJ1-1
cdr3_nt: TGTGCCAGCAGCCAAACCGGGACAGGGGGCCTGAGATTTAACACTGAAGCTTTCTTT
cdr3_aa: CASSQTGTGGLRFNTEAFF

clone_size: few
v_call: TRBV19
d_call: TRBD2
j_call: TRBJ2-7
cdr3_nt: TGTGCCAGTAGTGCGGGACTAGCGGGAGCCCCCTACGAGCAGTACTTC
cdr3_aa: CASSAGLAGAPYEQYF

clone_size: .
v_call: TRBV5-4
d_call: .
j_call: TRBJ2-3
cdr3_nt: TGTGCCAGCAGCTTGGGGCAGGCAACTAGCACAGATACGCAGTATTTT
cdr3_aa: CASSLGQATSTDTQYF

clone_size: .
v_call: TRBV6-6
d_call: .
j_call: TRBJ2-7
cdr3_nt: TGTGCCAGCAGTTACTTCTCGTCCGGAGCCTACGAGCAGTACTTC
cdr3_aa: CASSYFSSGAYEQYF

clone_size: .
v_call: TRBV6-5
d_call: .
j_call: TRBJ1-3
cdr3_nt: TGTGCCACCTTTAGACAGGTTCGAACAAACACCATATATTTT
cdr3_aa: CATFRQVRTNTIYF

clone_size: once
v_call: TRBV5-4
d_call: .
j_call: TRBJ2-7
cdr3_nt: TGTGCCAGCAGCTTGGGGGCTCAAACCGGATCCTACGAGCAGTACTTC
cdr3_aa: CASSLGAQTGSYEQYF

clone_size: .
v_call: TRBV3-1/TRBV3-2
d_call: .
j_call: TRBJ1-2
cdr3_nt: TGTGCCAGCAGCCCCTTTAAAACTAACTATGGCTACACCTTC
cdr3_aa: CASSPFKTNYGYTF

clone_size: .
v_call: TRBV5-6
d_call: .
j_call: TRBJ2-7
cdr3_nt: TGTGCCAGCAGCGTGGGCCTGGCGGTGGCGTCCTACGAGCAGTACTTC
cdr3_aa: CASSVGLAVASYEQYF

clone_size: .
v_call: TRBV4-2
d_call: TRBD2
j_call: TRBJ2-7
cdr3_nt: TGTGCCAGCAAAGGACTAGCGCCAAATACCTACGAGCAGTACTTC
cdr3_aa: CASKGLAPNTYEQYF

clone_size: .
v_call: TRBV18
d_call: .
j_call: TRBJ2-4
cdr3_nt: TGTGCCAGCTCACCCTTTCGAAATCTGGCAGGGGCCAAAAACATTCAGTACTTC
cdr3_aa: CASSPFRNLAGAKNIQYF

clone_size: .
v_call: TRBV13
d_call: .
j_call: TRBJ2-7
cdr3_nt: TGTGCCAGCAGCTCTACTGCAGGGCCGTCTTACGAGCAGTACTTC
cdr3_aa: CASSSTAGPSYEQYF

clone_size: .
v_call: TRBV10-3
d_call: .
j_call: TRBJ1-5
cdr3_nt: TGTGCCATCAGTACGGGAGGGGAAGGGGTGGGTAGCAATCAGCCCCAGCATTTT
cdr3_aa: CAISTGGEGVGSNQPQHF

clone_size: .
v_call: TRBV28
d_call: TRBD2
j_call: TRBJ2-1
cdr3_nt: TGTGCCAGCAGGGAAGCTGTCCCGGGACTAGCGGGGATTGAGCAGTTCTTC
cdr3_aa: CASREAVPGLAGIEQFF

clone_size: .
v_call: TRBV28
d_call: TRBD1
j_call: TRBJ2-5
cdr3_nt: TGTGCCAGCAGTTTACCCTCGACAGGGCAAGAGACCCAGTACTTC
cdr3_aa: CASSLPSTGQETQYF

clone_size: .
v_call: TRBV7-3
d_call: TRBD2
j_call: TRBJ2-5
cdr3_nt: TGTGCCAGCAGCTTACAGCGGGGAGAGACCCAGTACTTC
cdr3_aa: CASSLQRGETQYF

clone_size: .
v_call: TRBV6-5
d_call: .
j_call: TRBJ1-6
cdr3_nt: TGTGCCAGCAGAACAGGGAGTAATTCACCCCTCCACTTT
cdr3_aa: CASRTGSNSPLHF

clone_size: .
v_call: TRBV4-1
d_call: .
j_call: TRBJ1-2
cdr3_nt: TGCGCCAGCAGCCAAGAGACCCTGACGGGATTTGGCTACACCTTC
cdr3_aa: CASSQETLTGFGYTF

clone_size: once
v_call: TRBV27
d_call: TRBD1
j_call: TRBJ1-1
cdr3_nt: TGTGCCAGCAGCGAGACAGGGGTGATCACTGAAGCTTTCTTT
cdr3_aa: CASSETGVITEAFF

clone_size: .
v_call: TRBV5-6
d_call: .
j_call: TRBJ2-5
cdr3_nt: TGTGCCAGCAGCTTTTGGGAGGTAGAGACCCAGTACTTC
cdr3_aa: CASSFWEVETQYF

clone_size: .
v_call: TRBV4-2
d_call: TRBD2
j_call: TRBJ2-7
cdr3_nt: TGTGCCAGCAGCCAGGCCCTAGCGGGAGGAGTCGGTTACGAGCAGTACTTC
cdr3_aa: CASSQALAGGVGYEQYF

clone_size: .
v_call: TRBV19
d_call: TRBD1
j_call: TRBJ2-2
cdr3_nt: TGTGCCAGTAGTATCGGCAGGGGGACCGGGGAGCTGTTTTTT
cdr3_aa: CASSIGRGTGELFF

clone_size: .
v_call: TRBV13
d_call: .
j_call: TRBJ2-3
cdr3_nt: TGTGCCAGCAGACGAGAAACAGATACGCAGTATTTT
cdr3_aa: CASRRETDTQYF

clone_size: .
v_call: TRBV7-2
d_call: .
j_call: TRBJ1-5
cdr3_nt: TGTGCCAGCAGCTCCAACTCGAATCAGCCCCAGCATTTT
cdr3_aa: CASSSNSNQPQHF

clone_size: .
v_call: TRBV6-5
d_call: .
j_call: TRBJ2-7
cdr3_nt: TGTGCCAGCAGTTACTCCGATACTCCGAGCTACGAGCAGTACTTC
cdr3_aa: CASSYSDTPSYEQYF

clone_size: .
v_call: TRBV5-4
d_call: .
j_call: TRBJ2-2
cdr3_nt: TGTGCCAGCAGCTTATTTGCGGGGGCGGGGGTAATCGGGGAGCTGTTTTTT
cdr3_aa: CASSLFAGAGVIGELFF

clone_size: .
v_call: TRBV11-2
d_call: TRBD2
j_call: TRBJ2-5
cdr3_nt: TGTGCCCCAGCGGGGTACCAAGAGACCCAGTACTTC
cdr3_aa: CAPAGYQETQYF

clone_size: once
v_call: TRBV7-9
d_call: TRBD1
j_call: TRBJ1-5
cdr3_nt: TGTGCCAGCAGCCCTCCGGGACAGGACTCGCCCCAGCATTTT
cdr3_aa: CASSPPGQDSPQHF

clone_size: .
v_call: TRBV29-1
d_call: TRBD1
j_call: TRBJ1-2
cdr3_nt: TGCAGCACCACGACAGGGTCGATGACCGGCTACACCTTC
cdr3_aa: CSTTTGSMTGYTF

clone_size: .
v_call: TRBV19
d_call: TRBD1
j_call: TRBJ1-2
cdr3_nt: TGTGCCAGTAGTATTGCCGGGACAGGGGGGTTTGGGTGGTTTGGCTACACCTTC
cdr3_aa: CASSIAGTGGFGWFGYTF